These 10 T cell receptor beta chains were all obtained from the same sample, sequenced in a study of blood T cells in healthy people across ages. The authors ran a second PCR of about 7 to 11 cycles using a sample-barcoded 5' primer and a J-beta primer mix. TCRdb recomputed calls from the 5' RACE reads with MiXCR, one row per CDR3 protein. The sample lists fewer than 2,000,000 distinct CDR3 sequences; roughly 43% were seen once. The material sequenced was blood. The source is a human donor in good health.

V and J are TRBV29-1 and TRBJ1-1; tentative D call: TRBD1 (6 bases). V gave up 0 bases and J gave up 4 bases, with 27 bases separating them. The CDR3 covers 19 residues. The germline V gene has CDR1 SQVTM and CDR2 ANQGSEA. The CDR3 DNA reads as TGCAGCGTTGAAGATCTGCAAAACAGGGTAGGCCTCGGGGGCACTGAAGCTTTCTTT. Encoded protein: CSVEDLQNRVGLGGTEAFF.

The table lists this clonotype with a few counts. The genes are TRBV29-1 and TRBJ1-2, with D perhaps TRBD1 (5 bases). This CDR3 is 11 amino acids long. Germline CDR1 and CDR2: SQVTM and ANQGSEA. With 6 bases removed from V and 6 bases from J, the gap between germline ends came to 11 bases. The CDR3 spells CSVGLQDGYTF. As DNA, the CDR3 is TGCAGCGTGGGACTTCAGGATGGCTACACCTTC.

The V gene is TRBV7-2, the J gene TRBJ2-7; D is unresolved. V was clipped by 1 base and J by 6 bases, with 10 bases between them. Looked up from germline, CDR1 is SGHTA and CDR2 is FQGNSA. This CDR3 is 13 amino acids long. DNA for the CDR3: TGTGCCAGCAGCTTAGACAGCATGGGCGAGCAGTACTTC. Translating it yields CASSLDSMGEQYF.

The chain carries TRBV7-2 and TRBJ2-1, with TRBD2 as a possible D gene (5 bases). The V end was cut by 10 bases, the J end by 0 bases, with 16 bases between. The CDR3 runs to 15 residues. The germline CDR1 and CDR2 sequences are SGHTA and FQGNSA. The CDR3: CATGRGFSSYNEQFF. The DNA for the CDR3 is TGTGCCACCGGCCGGGGATTCAGCTCCTACAATGAGCAGTTCTTC. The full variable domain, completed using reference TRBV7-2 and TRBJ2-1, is GAGVSQSPSNKVTEKGKDVELRCDPISGHTALYWYRQSLGQGLEFLIYFQGNSAPDKSGLPSDRFSAERTGGSVSTLTIQRTQQEDSAVYLCATGRGFSSYNEQFFGPGTRLTVL.

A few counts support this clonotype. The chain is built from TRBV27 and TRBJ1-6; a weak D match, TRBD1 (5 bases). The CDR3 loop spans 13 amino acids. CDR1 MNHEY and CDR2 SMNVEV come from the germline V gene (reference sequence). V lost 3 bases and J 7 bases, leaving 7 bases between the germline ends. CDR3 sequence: CASSFNRNSPLHF. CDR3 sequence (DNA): TGTGCCAGCAGTTTTAACAGGAATTCACCCCTCCACTTT.

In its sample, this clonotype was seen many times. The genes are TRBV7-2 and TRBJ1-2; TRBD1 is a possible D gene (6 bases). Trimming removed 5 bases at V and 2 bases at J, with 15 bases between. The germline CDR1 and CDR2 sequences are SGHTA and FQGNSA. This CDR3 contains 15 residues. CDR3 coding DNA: TGTGCCAGCAGCCTCCGTCCGGGGGGCAACTATGGCTACACCTTC. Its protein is CASSLRPGGNYGYTF.

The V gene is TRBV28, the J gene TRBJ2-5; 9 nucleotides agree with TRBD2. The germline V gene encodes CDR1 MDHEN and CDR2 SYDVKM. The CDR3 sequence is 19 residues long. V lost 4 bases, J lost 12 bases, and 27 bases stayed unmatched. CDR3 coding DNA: TGTGCCAGCAGTTCCTTGCGCCTAGCGGGGAAGAATCCCAAGAGACCAGAGTACTTC. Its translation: CASSSLRLAGKNPKRPEYF.

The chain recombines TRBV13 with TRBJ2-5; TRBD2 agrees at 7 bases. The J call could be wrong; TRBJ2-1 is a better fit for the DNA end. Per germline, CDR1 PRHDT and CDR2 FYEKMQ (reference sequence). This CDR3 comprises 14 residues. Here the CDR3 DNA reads TGTGCCAGCAGCCGCCGGGGGGACCAAGAGACCCAGTTCTTC. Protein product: CASSRRGDQETQFF.

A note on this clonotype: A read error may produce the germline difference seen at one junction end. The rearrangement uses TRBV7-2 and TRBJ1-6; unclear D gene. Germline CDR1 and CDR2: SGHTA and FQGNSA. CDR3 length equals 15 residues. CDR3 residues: CANSSRGGYNSPLHF. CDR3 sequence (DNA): TGTGCCAACAGCTCAAGAGGTGGCTATAATTCACCCCTCCACTTT.

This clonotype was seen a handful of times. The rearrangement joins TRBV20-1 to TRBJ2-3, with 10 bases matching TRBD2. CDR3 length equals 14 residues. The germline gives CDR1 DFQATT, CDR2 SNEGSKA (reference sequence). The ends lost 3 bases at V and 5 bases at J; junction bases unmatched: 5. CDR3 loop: CSARKLAGLDTQYF. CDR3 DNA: TGCAGTGCTAGGAAACTAGCGGGGTTAGATACGCAGTATTTT.